This T cell receptor (beta chain) was documented in a study of beta chain features in type 1 diabetes. A few counts support this clone. Its antigen is not known. CDR1 and CDR2 from the germline V gene are MDHEN and SYDVKM. V shed 2 bases and J 4 bases; nucleotides not matched to a gene: 6. CDR3 size: 15 residues. Expressed TCRB transcripts got sequenced, as all isolated RNA was reverse transcribed. Assay used: immunoSEQ multiplex PCR; TCRdb lists only in-frame clones, some missing. The data show about half a million clones, approximately 31% seen once. Study-wide results and caveats: Fewer junction insertions and more nucleotide deletions appeared in type 1 diabetes patients. Researchers reported that naive, central memory and Treg TCRB repertoires appeared more similar in patients than in healthy donors.

V is TRBV28 and J is TRBJ1-2; 8 bases fit TRBD1. The TCR was taken from a man younger than 35 in good health. Sequenced material: naive CD4+ T cells from blood. The CDR3 DNA is TGTGCCAGCAGTTTACTGAGGGACAGGATCTATGGCTACACCTTC. Its translation: CASSLLRDRIYGYTF.